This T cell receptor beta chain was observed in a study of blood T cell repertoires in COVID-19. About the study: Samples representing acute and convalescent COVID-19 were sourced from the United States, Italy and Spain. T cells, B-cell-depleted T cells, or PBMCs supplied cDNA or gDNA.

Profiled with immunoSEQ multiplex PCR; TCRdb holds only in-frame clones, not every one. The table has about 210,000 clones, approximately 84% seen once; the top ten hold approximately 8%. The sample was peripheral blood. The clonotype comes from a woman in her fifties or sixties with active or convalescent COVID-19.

CDR3 amino acids: CATSDTGQTRNGGYTF. The CDR3 DNA sequence: TGTGCCACCAGTGATACAGGACAGACGCGGAACGGTGGCTACACCTTC. The chain couples TRBV24-1 to TRBJ1-2; TRBD1 might be the D (6 bases). Trimming pared 3 bases from V and 7 bases from J, leaving 20 bases between. From germline, CDR1 is KGHDR and CDR2 SFDVKD. The CDR3 sequence is 16 residues long.